Included here is one T cell receptor beta chain sequence, with context. Its antigen is unknown. TCR cDNA was made by 5'RACE template switching, adding a universal primer site and UMIs. TCRdb itself ran the 5' RACE reads through MiXCR, one entry per CDR3 protein. The top ten hold approximately 23% of the sample, which has a few hundred thousand distinct CDR3 sequences, approximately 4% seen once. This sample is part of a study of T cells after yellow fever vaccination. Broader study findings: Weaker overall, the secondary response nonetheless peaked faster (day 5 versus 15).

This CDR3 is built from 13 residues. Trimming left V 2 bases short and J 4 bases short, with 9 bases between. Per the germline V gene, CDR1 is SQVTM and CDR2 is ANQGSEA. The genes are TRBV29-1 and TRBJ1-5; D remains unclear. The sequencing used PBMCs, collected 5 days after the yellow fever booster vaccination. The receptor's source is a man aged 18 to 35 who received the YFV17D yellow fever vaccine. The CDR3 DNA follows: TGCAGCGTTGAAATGACCTCTAATCAGCCCCAGCATTTT. It codes for CSVEMTSNQPQHF.